This T cell receptor (beta chain) stems from a study of blood T cell repertoires in COVID-19. Study as a whole: COVID-19 samples collected from the United States, Italy and Spain covered acute and convalescent phases.

As handled by the study authors: Quantification of nucleated cells was approximated via reference gene primer amplification. Sequencing used immunoSEQ multiplex PCR; TCRdb keeps in-frame clones, though not all of them. The V and J calls and clone size come from that table; D and trimming were worked out from the DNA. The sample carries approximately 90,000 clones, 65% to 90% recorded once. The V segment lost 1 base and the J segment 5 bases; nucleotides outside the gene matches: 5. Germline V gene lookup returns CDR1 MNHEY and CDR2 SMNVEV (reference sequence). The CDR3 has 16 amino acids. The sequenced sample was peripheral blood. The chain couples TRBV27 to TRBJ2-3; TRBD2 aligns across 11 bases. This clonotype originated in a woman of 80 years or more with acute or convalescent COVID-19. In DNA, the CDR3 is TGTGCCAGCAGTTTATTTAGCGGGGGGGCCGGAGATACGCAGTATTTT. This sequence encodes CASSLFSGGAGDTQYF.